This TCR beta chain is from a study of CD8 T cells in Susac syndrome (dated by TCRdb to the late 2010s). The study in broad terms: The study used repertoire sequencing to test whether antigen drove CD8+ T cell activation and differentiation in Susac syndrome. The study compared CD8+ T cell repertoire clonality among eleven to twelve healthy donors, around 14 Susac syndrome patients and 15 multiple sclerosis patients.

Study-level results and caveats: The number of individuals in the TCR sequencing and HLA analysis was acknowledged as relatively small.

The CDR3 starts with the cysteine, ends with the phenylalanine, and has 16 residues. Only the CDR3 portion is preserved as DNA: 48 bases, with reading frame beginning at the first base. V was cut back by 0 bases and J by 3 bases, leaving a gap of 13 bases between them. RNA was extracted using the RNeasy kit, and roughly 0.5 to 1 ug of the RNA was reverse transcribed with random hexamers. The immunoSEQ multiplex PCR assay, covering 54 Vbeta and 13 Jbeta segments, was used to amplify TCR beta CDR3 regions. Bias from PCR amplification was corrected by using a synthetic template baseline for primer optimization and for computational correction. The authors processed their data as follows. Only productive sequences were kept, with reads annotated to V, D and J genes according to IMGT and analyzed in immunoSEQ Analyzer. Clonality was calculated as one minus the Shannon entropy normalized by log2 of the number of productive unique sequences. For each patient and control, public and private clones were evaluated within the 100 most prevalent clones. Susac-specific clones were defined as absent from healthy and MS cohorts, approximately 1,000 published viral clones and other ImmuneACCESS disease sequences. TCRdb reanalyzed the raw reads on its own, using fastp at Q25 for trimming and MiXCR for clone calling, and kept in-frame beta chains. Records with the same CDR3 protein are collapsed into one entry carrying the most frequent genes and DNA. TCRdb's processing, not the study's, gives the V and J calls here. This sample comprises about 300,000 distinct CDR3 sequences, 85% of them detected only once. The ten top clones hold 0.21% of the sample.

High-throughput TCR beta sequencing profiled peripheral blood CD8+ and CD4+ T cells from healthy donors, Susac syndrome patients and multiple sclerosis patients. The multiple sclerosis controls were treatment-naive patients who had stable or active relapsing-remitting disease and met the revised McDonald criteria. Bulk CD8+ and CD4+ T cells were purified by magnetic negative isolation, while CD8+ TEMRA cells were enriched using FACS. Blood was drawn into EDTA tubes, processed within 24 hours, and PBMCs were isolated by density gradient centrifugation. PBMCs intended for TCR sequencing were cryopreserved in liquid nitrogen and thawed later in a water bath at 37 degrees C. The sorted or isolated CD4+, CD8+ and CD8+ TEMRA cells reached a purity of at least 90%. A note on this clonotype: The antigen this receptor binds is unknown. There are no base qualities to consult, and no much larger clone falls within one base.

Sequencing was done on a sample of CD8+ T cells from PBMCs. This clonotype was sampled from a human donor with multiple sclerosis. The sequence links TRBV23-1 to TRBJ2-3; the D segment could be TRBD1, given 6 matching bases. TRBV23-1 is filed as an ORF, its function uncertain. The CDR3 in this case is CASSQSVTGLTDTQYF. The DNA is TGCGCCAGCAGTCAATCGGTAACAGGGTTGACAGATACGCAGTATTTT.